A selection of T cell receptor beta chains follows, all from one sample in a study of shared clonotypes between healthy human individuals. Sequencing was performed with immunoSEQ multiplex PCR; in TCRdb, only in-frame clones are kept and a portion is missing. The table includes 800,000 to 1,200,000 clones, approximately 80% detected once. The sequenced sample was memory CD4+ T cells from PBMCs. These TCRs come from a man between 18 and 35 years old in good health. Some clones in this sample may be carry-over from other donors' samples. Each CDR3 is given with its conserved first and last residue. The D gene is left open where the match is weak. The size of a clone is reported for some rows only, either as once, few or many, or as a class for expanded clones.

clone_size j_call d_call v_call cdr3_aa cdr3_nt
- TRBJ2-2 - TRBV4-2 CASSLQAAEVTGELFF TGTGCCAGCAGCCTTCAAGCCGCCGAGGTCACCGGGGAGCTGTTTTTT
- TRBJ2-5 - TRBV28 CASSLQGRETQYF TGTGCCAGCAGTTTACAGGGACGGGAGACCCAGTACTTC
- TRBJ1-1 - TRBV25-1 CASSARTDRNTEAFF TGTGCCAGCAGTGCTCGGACGGACAGGAACACTGAAGCTTTCTTT
- TRBJ1-1 - TRBV9 CASSVQWGTEAFF TGTGCCAGCAGCGTTCAGTGGGGGACTGAAGCTTTCTTT
- TRBJ2-1 TRBD2 TRBV5-8 CASIVAGGAYNEQFF TGTGCCAGCATCGTAGCGGGAGGGGCATACAATGAGCAGTTCTTC
- TRBJ2-5 TRBD1 TRBV28 CASSSWTGINKETQYF TGTGCCAGCAGTTCCTGGACAGGGATAAACAAAGAGACCCAGTACTTC
- TRBJ1-4 - TRBV18 CASSRAGLIWPNEKLFF TGTGCCAGCTCCCGCGCAGGACTGATTTGGCCTAATGAAAAACTGTTTTTT
- TRBJ2-3 - TRBV6-1 CASSVRGRDPPGAQYF TGTGCCAGCAGTGTCCGCGGGCGGGACCCCCCAGGGGCGCAGTATTTT
- TRBJ2-1 - TRBV5-1 CASNPVLRSSYNEQFF TGCGCCAGCAACCCCGTCTTGAGGAGCTCCTACAATGAGCAGTTCTTC
- TRBJ2-2 - TRBV2 CASSEMVAYGELFF TGTGCCAGCAGTGAAATGGTTGCATACGGGGAGCTGTTTTTT
- TRBJ2-7 TRBD1 TRBV6-6 CASSSGTGVYEQYF TGTGCCAGCAGTTCCGGGACAGGGGTCTACGAGCAGTACTTC
- TRBJ2-7 - TRBV28 CASSLTAEQYF TGTGCCAGCAGTTTAACAGCCGAGCAGTACTTC
- TRBJ2-7 - TRBV28 CASSNYYEQYF TGTGCCAGCAGTAACTATTACGAGCAGTACTTC
- TRBJ2-7 TRBD1 TRBV6-1 CASSVRDRGGSYEQYF TGTGCCAGCAGTGTGAGGGACAGGGGCGGCTCCTACGAGCAGTACTTC
- TRBJ2-2 TRBD1 TRBV28 CASIPSGPGQGKGSWNTGELFF TGTGCCAGCATCCCCTCAGGGCCGGGACAGGGTAAGGGGTCTTGGAACACCGGGGAGCTGTTTTTT
- TRBJ1-2 TRBD1 TRBV5-1 CASSSTGGAYGYTF TGCGCCAGCAGCTCGACAGGGGGCGCCTATGGCTACACCTTC
- TRBJ2-5 TRBD1 TRBV18 CASSPPGQEQETQYF TGTGCCAGCTCACCTCCGGGACAGGAGCAAGAGACCCAGTACTTC
- TRBJ1-2 - TRBV7-3 CASSAPYGDGYTF TGTGCCAGCAGCGCACCCTACGGGGATGGCTACACCTTC
- TRBJ1-2 - TRBV21-1 CASSKASSSSTLGYGYTF TGTGCCAGCAGCAAAGCGTCTAGTTCGTCCACCTTGGGCTATGGCTACACCTTC
- TRBJ2-5 TRBD2 TRBV2 CASRLAGGPGETQYF TGTGCCAGCAGACTAGCGGGAGGGCCGGGAGAGACCCAGTACTTC
- TRBJ1-4 TRBD1 TRBV7-9 CASSLAGGGGEKLFF TGTGCCAGCAGCTTAGCAGGGGGCGGTGGTGAAAAACTGTTTTTT
- TRBJ2-1 TRBD1 TRBV11-3 CASSWGTGIHEEQFF TGTGCCAGCAGCTGGGGGACAGGGATTCATGAGGAGCAGTTCTTC
once TRBJ1-2 - TRBV2 CASSFRDGLSGYTF TGTGCCAGCAGTTTCCGGGACGGCCTCTCCGGCTACACCTTC
few TRBJ1-2 - TRBV4-2 CASSQGGGGGGYTF TGTGCCAGCAGCCAAGGGGGAGGGGGAGGAGGCTACACCTTC
- TRBJ1-4 - TRBV5-1 CASSFSNEKLFF TGCGCCAGCAGCTTTAGTAATGAAAAACTGTTTTTT
- TRBJ1-4 TRBD1 TRBV19 CASSIRQGGEKLFF TGTGCCAGTAGTATCCGACAGGGCGGTGAAAAACTGTTTTTT
- TRBJ2-5 - TRBV7-2 CASSLVSGRQETQYF TGTGCCAGCAGCTTAGTTTCGGGTCGCCAAGAGACCCAGTACTTC
- TRBJ2-1 - TRBV7-7 CASSPLGGDEQFF TGTGCCAGCAGCCCCCTGGGCGGGGATGAGCAGTTCTTC
- TRBJ1-2 - TRBV7-2 CASSFNRATGGYTF TGTGCCAGCAGCTTTAACAGGGCCACCGGTGGCTACACCTTC
once TRBJ2-3 TRBD2 TRBV4-1 CASSQPAASGSADTQYF TGCGCCAGCAGCCAACCAGCCGCAAGCGGGAGTGCAGATACGCAGTATTTT
- TRBJ2-2 - TRBV9 CASSVSPLAGSGELFF TGTGCCAGCAGCGTATCGCCGCTGGCGGGCTCCGGGGAGCTGTTTTTT
- TRBJ1-1 - TRBV10-3 CAISERDGRGTEAFF TGTGCCATCAGTGAGCGGGACGGCCGGGGGACTGAAGCTTTCTTT
- TRBJ2-1 TRBD2 TRBV7-2 CASSVQREWYNEQFF TGTGCCAGCAGCGTCCAGCGGGAGTGGTACAATGAGCAGTTCTTC
once TRBJ1-1 - TRBV27 CASSLISRNTEAFF TGTGCCAGCAGTTTAATTTCGAGGAACACTGAAGCTTTCTTT
- TRBJ2-1 TRBD2 TRBV5-1 CASSTQTSGYNEQFF TGCGCCAGCAGCACACAGACTAGCGGCTACAATGAGCAGTTCTTC
- TRBJ1-5 - TRBV5-1 CASSRTPIFSLRNQPQHF TGCGCCAGCAGCCGTACCCCCATTTTCAGTCTTCGCAATCAGCCCCAGCATTTT
- TRBJ1-5 - TRBV25-1 CASSGGRQWDSNQPQHF TGTGCCAGCAGTGGGGGCCGACAGTGGGATAGCAATCAGCCCCAGCATTTT
- TRBJ2-1 - TRBV27 CATLDRSYNEQFF TGTGCCACCCTGGACAGATCCTACAATGAGCAGTTCTTC
once TRBJ2-3 TRBD2 TRBV4-3 CASSQTSGDSTDTQYF TGCGCCAGCAGCCAAACTAGCGGGGACAGCACAGATACGCAGTATTTT
few TRBJ2-5 TRBD1 TRBV5-6 CASRRQGGETQYF TGTGCCAGCAGGAGACAGGGGGGAGAGACCCAGTACTTC
once TRBJ1-3 - TRBV5-1 CASSLVAQTGNTIYF TGCGCCAGCAGCTTGGTGGCACAGACTGGAAACACCATATATTTT
- TRBJ1-1 - TRBV6-6 CASSRGLNTEAFF TGTGCCAGCAGTCGGGGCCTGAACACTGAAGCTTTCTTT
- TRBJ1-2 - TRBV6-5 CATVVGVYGYTF TGTGCCACCGTCGTAGGGGTTTATGGCTACACCTTC
- TRBJ2-1 - TRBV5-1 CASSLDGGTPYNEQFF TGCGCCAGCAGCTTGGACGGCGGGACCCCCTACAATGAGCAGTTCTTC
- TRBJ2-2 - TRBV7-9 CASSPQGTGNTGELFF TGTGCCAGCAGCCCCCAGGGGACGGGGAACACCGGGGAGCTGTTTTTT
- TRBJ2-5 TRBD2 TRBV19 CASSIGPGGETQYF TGTGCCAGTAGTATAGGCCCGGGAGGAGAGACCCAGTACTTC
- TRBJ1-4 - TRBV7-8 CASSQTPDNEKLFF TGTGCCAGCAGCCAGACACCGGATAATGAAAAACTGTTTTTT
few TRBJ1-1 TRBD1 TRBV18 CASSPRQGGMNTEAFF TGTGCCAGCTCACCCCGACAGGGAGGAATGAACACTGAAGCTTTCTTT
- TRBJ2-1 - TRBV7-3 CASSLGGSHYNEQFF TGTGCCAGCAGCTTAGGGGGGAGTCACTACAATGAGCAGTTCTTC
- TRBJ2-3 TRBD2 TRBV28 CASSPRLAGSTDTQYF TGTGCCAGCAGTCCCAGACTAGCGGGGAGCACAGATACGCAGTATTTT
- TRBJ2-6 - TRBV5-1 CASSPGGDNVLTF TGCGCCAGCAGCCCGGGTGGGGACAACGTCCTGACTTTC
once TRBJ2-7 TRBD1 TRBV6-6 CASSYTTGAEEQYF TGTGCCAGCAGTTACACTACAGGGGCGGAAGAGCAGTACTTC
- TRBJ2-6 - TRBV29-1 CSVGAAGTGANVLTF TGCAGCGTCGGGGCAGCGGGTACCGGGGCCAACGTCCTGACTTTC
- TRBJ1-3 TRBD1 TRBV18 CASSPLGGTGVSGNTIYF TGTGCCAGCTCACCTCTCGGCGGAACAGGGGTGAGCGGAAACACCATATATTTT
few TRBJ2-2 TRBD1 TRBV7-3 CASSRTGNTGELFF TGTGCCAGCAGCAGGACAGGGAACACCGGGGAGCTGTTTTTT
- TRBJ2-7 TRBD2 TRBV4-1 CASSAGRGSYEQYF TGCGCCAGCAGCGCGGGGAGGGGTTCCTACGAGCAGTACTTC